This T cell receptor beta chain came from a study of cytomegalovirus exposure and HLA in healthy donors. Both 60 Vbeta primers and 13 Jbeta primers went into the PCR. TCRdb keeps only in-frame clones here, not all; method: immunoSEQ multiplex PCR. The sample has tens of thousands of clones, 86% seen once. CDR1 and CDR2 from the germline V gene are MDHEN and SYDVKM. The CDR3 length is 13 residues. Trimming took off 8 bases at V and 7 bases at J, with 18 bases between the two ends. V gene TRBV28 combines with J gene TRBJ2-7, with D possibly matching TRBD2 (5 bases). What was sequenced was PBMCs. This TCR was recovered from a man younger than 40 in good health and CMV-seropositive. Here the CDR3 DNA reads TGTGCCAGCTTCGACTTAACCGGAGGTGAGCAGTACTTC. Translation gives CASFDLTGGEQYF.